This T cell receptor (beta chain) was sequenced for a study of cytomegalovirus exposure and HLA in healthy donors. The study, taken as a whole, reports: Cytomegalovirus-associated status was assigned to approximately 160 TCR beta chains. A classifier reportedly called cytomegalovirus status with high sensitivity and specificity.

The PCR contained 60 Vbeta and 13 Jbeta primers. Data came from immunoSEQ multiplex PCR; TCRdb stores just in-frame clones and leaves some out. Of about 180,000 clones in the sample, 65% to 80% were seen once. Details on this clone: The target antigen is unknown.

The material sequenced was PBMCs. The TCR sequence derives from a woman under 40 in good health and CMV-seropositive.

DNA of the CDR3: TGTGCCAGCAGCTTGGAGGGCTGGGAGACCCAGTACTTC. The encoded protein is CASSLEGWETQYF. The V and J genes are TRBV7-8 and TRBJ2-5, with D possibly matching TRBD2 (6 bases). Looked up from germline, CDR1 is SGHVS and CDR2 is FQNEAQ. This CDR3 has 13 residues. Trimming stripped 3 bases from V and 5 bases from J, with 10 bases between.